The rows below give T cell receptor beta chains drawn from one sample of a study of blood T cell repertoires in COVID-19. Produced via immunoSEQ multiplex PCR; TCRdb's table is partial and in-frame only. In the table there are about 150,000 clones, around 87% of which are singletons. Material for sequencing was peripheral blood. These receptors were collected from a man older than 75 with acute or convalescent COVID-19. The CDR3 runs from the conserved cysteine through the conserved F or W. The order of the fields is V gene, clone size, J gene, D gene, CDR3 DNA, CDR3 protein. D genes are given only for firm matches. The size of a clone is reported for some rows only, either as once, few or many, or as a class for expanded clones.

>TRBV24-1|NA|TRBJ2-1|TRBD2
TGTGCCACCAGTGTGACGGGGGGAGAGGGGCAGTTCTTC
CATSVTGGEGQFF
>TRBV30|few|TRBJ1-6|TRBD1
TGTGCCTGGAGGACGGGACAGGGGTGGAATTCACCCCTCCACTTT
CAWRTGQGWNSPLHF
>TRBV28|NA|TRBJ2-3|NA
TGTGCCAACCGGGACACCCGCACAGATACGCAGTATTTT
CANRDTRTDTQYF
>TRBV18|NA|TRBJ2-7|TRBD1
TGTGCCAGCTCACCCGGGACAGGAGCCTCCTACGAGCAGTACTTC
CASSPGTGASYEQYF
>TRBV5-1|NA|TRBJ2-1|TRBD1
TGCGCCAGCAGCTTCCGACAGGGGGCCGGCAATGAGCAGTTCTTC
CASSFRQGAGNEQFF
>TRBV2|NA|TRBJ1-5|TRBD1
TGTGCCAGCAGTGCAAGGGACAGCGCCTTCGGGCCCCAGCATTTT
CASSARDSAFGPQHF
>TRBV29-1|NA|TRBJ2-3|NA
TGCAGCGTCAGAGGTGGAGATACGCAGTATTTT
CSVRGGDTQYF
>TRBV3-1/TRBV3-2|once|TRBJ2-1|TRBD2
TGTGCCAGCAGCCAAGATGGGACTAGCGGATACAATGAGCAGTTCTTC
CASSQDGTSGYNEQFF
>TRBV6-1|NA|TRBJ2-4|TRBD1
TGTGCCAGCAGTGAAAGGACAGGGGGTTCGGGCATTCAGTACTTC
CASSERTGGSGIQYF
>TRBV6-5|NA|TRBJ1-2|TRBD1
TGTGCCAGCAGTTACCGACAGGGTGACTATGGCTACACCTTC
CASSYRQGDYGYTF
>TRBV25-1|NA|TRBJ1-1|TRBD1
TGTGCCAGCAGTTCAAACAACCTAGGACAGGGTGAAGCTTTCTTT
CASSSNNLGQGEAFF
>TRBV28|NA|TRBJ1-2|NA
TGTGCCAGCAGTGGGGGCACCCTCTATGGCTACACCTTC
CASSGGTLYGYTF
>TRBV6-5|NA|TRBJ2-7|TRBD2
TGTGCCAGCAGTCCACCAACAGCGGGAGTCTACGAGCAGTACTTC
CASSPPTAGVYEQYF
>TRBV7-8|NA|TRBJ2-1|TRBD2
TGTGCCAGCAGCCTTTTGGGGAGCGGGGGAGAGCAGTTCTTC
CASSLLGSGGEQFF
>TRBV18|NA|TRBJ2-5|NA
TGTGCCAGCTCACCACTTCAGGGAGGAGGAGAGACCCAGTACTTC
CASSPLQGGGETQYF
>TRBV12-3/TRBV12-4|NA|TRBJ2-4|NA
TGTGCCAGCAGTCTACAGGGGAGGAACATTCAGTACTTC
CASSLQGRNIQYF
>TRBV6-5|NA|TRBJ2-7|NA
TGTGCCATCTCCCCCGCGGGAAGCTACGAGCAGTACTTC
CAISPAGSYEQYF
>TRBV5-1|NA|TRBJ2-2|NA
TGCGCCAGCAGCTCGGGGTCGGGCACCGGGGAGCTGTTTTTT
CASSSGSGTGELFF
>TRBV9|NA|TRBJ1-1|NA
TGTGCCAGCAGCGCGAGGGAGGGAGGAGAAGCTTTCTTT
CASSAREGGEAFF
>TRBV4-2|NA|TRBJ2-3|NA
TGTGCCAGCAGCCAAGTCACAACACCGGGGGGCACAGATACGCAGTATTTT
CASSQVTTPGGTDTQYF
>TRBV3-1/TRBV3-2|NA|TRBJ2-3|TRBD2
TGTGCCAGCAGCCAGGCGGGGGGGCTCAATACGCAGTATTTT
CASSQAGGLNTQYF
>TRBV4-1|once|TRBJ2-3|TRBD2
TGCGCCAGCAGCCAAGTGAGAGCGGGGGGGCGCACAGATACGCAGTATTTT
CASSQVRAGGRTDTQYF
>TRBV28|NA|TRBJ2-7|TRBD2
TGTGCCAGCATGGGCCCAGCGGGATCTTACGAGCAGTACTTC
CASMGPAGSYEQYF
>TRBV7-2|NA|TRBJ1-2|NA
TGTGCCAGCAGCTTAAACGTGGGGGGAGATAGCTACACCTTC
CASSLNVGGDSYTF
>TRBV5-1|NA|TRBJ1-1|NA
TGCGCCAGCAGCTCAATACCGACGACAGGCTTGAACACTGAAGCTTTCTTT
CASSSIPTTGLNTEAFF
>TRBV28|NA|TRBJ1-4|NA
TGTGCCAGCAGAACCCCCAGGGGTTCGGGAGAAAAACTGTTTTTT
CASRTPRGSGEKLFF
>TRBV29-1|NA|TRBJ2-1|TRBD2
TGCAGCGTTGAAGATCTTGGGGGACTAGCGGGCCTGAGCTCCTACAATGAGCAGTTCTTC
CSVEDLGGLAGLSSYNEQFF
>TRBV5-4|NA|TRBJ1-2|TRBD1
TGTGCCAGCAGCTCGGGACAGGAGAACTATGGCTACACCTTC
CASSSGQENYGYTF
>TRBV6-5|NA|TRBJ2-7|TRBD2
TGTGCCAGCAGTTACTCTCGGGGGGTCACCTACGAGCAGTACTTC
CASSYSRGVTYEQYF
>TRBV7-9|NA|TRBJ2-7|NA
TGTGCCAGCAGCTTAGGGCTAGCCCCCTACGAGCAGTACTTC
CASSLGLAPYEQYF
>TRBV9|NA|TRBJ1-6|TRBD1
TGTGCCAGCAGCGTAGGAGGGACAGATAATTCACCCCTCCACTTT
CASSVGGTDNSPLHF
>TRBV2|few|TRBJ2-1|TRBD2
TGTGCCAGCAGGGATGACCCGCTAGCGGGAGGGCAGTTCTTC
CASRDDPLAGGQFF
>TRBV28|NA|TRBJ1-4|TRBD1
TGTGCCAGCAGTTCACAGGGGGCTGACGAAAAACTGTTTTTT
CASSSQGADEKLFF
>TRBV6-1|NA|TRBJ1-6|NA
TGTGCCAGCAGTGAGGGGAGGTCACCCCTCCACTTT
CASSEGRSPLHF
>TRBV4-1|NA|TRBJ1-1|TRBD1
TGCGCCAGCAGCCTAGAGACAGGGGGCGACGCTGAAGCTTTCTTT
CASSLETGGDAEAFF